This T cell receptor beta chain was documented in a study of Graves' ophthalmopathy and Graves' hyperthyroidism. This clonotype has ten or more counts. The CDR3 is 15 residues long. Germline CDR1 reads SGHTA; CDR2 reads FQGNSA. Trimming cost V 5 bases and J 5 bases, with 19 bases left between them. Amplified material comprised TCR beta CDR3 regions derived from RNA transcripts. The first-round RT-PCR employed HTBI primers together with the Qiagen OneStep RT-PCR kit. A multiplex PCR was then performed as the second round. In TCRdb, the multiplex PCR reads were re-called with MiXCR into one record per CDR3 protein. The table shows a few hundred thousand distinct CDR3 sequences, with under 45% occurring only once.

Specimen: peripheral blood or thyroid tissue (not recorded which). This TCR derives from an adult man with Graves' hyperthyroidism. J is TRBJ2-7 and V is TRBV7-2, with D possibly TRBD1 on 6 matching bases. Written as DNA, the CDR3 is TGTGCCAGCAGCCGCCGGGACATGGGGCTCCACGAGCAGTACTTC. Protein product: CASSRRDMGLHEQYF.